This TCR beta chain was sequenced during a study of blood T cell repertoires in COVID-19. Germline CDR1 GTSNPN, CDR2 SVGIG (reference sequence). The V and J ends lost 5 bases and 10 bases respectively, with 18 bases between them. The CDR3 has 13 residues. In the original processing: Counts of nucleated cells, estimated from reference gene primer amplification, were obtained. The protocol was immunoSEQ multiplex PCR, while the TCRdb copy is restricted to in-frame clones and leaves out a portion. The V and J calls and the clone size are those of that table, but D and trimming were determined from the DNA. The sample shows about 670,000 clones, 80% to 90% of them seen only once.

Sequencing input: peripheral blood. The TCR comes from a woman aged 18-29 years with acute or convalescent COVID-19. The V call is TRBV30, the J call TRBJ2-1; possibly TRBD1 for D (6 bases). CDR3 bases: TGTGCCTGGGGCCGTAGACAGGAAACGGAGCAGTTCTTC. It specifies CAWGRRQETEQFF. The variable domain in full, with the rest retrieved from reference TRBV30 and TRBJ2-1, is SQTIHQWPATLVQPVGSPLSLECTVEGTSNPNLYWYRQAAGRGLQLLFYSVGIGQISSEVPQNLSASRPQDRQFILSSKKLLLSDSGFYLCAWGRRQETEQFFGPGTRLTVL.